The 14 T cell receptor beta chains below come from one sample, sequenced in a study of CD8+ T cells in alopecia areata. Treatment of the sample: oral pan-JAK inhibitor, 5-10 mg twice daily. RNA extraction and reverse transcription yielded cDNA as sequencing template. The assay was immunoSEQ multiplex PCR, and TCRdb's table has in-frame clones only and misses some. The sample yields fewer than 250,000 clones, roughly 64% seen once. The source was CD4+ T cells sorted from blood, collected at week 4, from a patient treated with tofacitinib. These receptors were collected from a human donor with alopecia areata.

The chain couples TRBV30 to TRBJ2-1; 11 nucleotides align to TRBD1. The ends lost 4 bases at V and 2 bases at J; junction bases unmatched: 4. Germline CDR1 GTSNPN, CDR2 SVGIG (reference sequence). CDR3 size: 15 residues. The CDR3 DNA reads as TGTGCCTGGACTGAGGGACAGGGGGCCTACAATGAGCAGTTCTTC. Translated, it gives CAWTEGQGAYNEQFF.

J is TRBJ2-1 and V is TRBV7-2, with D possibly TRBD2 on 5 matching bases. This CDR3 has 15 residues. V was shortened by 1 base and J by 6 bases, with 13 bases between the two germline ends. CDR1 and CDR2 from the germline V gene are SGHTA and FQGNSA. The CDR3 loop is CASSLDAGPFNEQFF. In nucleotides, the CDR3 is TGTGCCAGCAGCTTAGATGCGGGCCCATTCAATGAGCAGTTCTTC.

CDR3 in amino acids: CASKVSGQSTEAFF. Written as DNA, the CDR3 is TGTGCCAGTAAGGTTTCGGGACAATCCACTGAAGCTTTCTTT. V usage is TRBV19 and J usage is TRBJ1-1; the D gene is possibly TRBD1 (6 bases). V gave up 7 bases and J gave up 4 bases, with 16 bases separating them. The germline V gene has CDR1 LNHDA and CDR2 SQIVND (reference sequence). The CDR3 sequence is 14 residues long.

The gene calls are TRBV5-1 and TRBJ2-7; 9 nucleotides line up with TRBD1. From germline, CDR1 is SGHRS and CDR2 YFSETQ. Trimming removed 3 bases from V and 4 bases from J; junction bases left unmatched: 11. There are 16 residues in the CDR3. Here the CDR3 DNA reads TGCGCCAGCAGCTCCACCCCGGGACAGGGTACGTACGAGCAGTACTTC. Amino acids: CASSSTPGQGTYEQYF.

The chain links TRBV15 to TRBJ2-3; D may correspond to TRBD1 or TRBD2 (6 bases each). The CDR3 has 15 residues. The germline V and J ends were trimmed by 6 bases and 1 base, with 14 bases remaining between them. Germline V CDR1 and CDR2: LNHNV, YYDKDF (reference sequence). CDR3 residues: CATRRGERGTDTQYF. DNA of the CDR3: TGTGCCACCAGGAGGGGGGAGCGGGGCACAGATACGCAGTATTTT.

This clone was seen only a few times. V gene TRBV29-1 combines with J gene TRBJ1-4; possible D gene TRBD1, 6 bases. Germline lookup yields CDR1 SQVTM and CDR2 ANQGSEA. The CDR3 has 12 amino acids. The ends were cut back, 4 bases at V and 8 bases at J, with 11 bases in the middle. CDR3 nucleotide sequence: TGCAGCGTTGGTAAGGGGGACGAAAAACTGTTTTTT. The encoded protein is CSVGKGDEKLFF.

The DNA of the CDR3 is TGTGCCTCCTCAGGGGGCGGTCCCAACACTGAAGCTTTCTTT. It translates to CASSGGGPNTEAFF. This chain connects TRBV2 to TRBJ1-1, with TRBD1 matching 8 bases. CDR1 is SNHLY, CDR2 FYNNEI, per germline. V trimming: 11 bases; J trimming: 2 bases; junction bases outside the gene matches: 10. CDR3 size: 14 residues.

The chain is built from TRBV7-2 and TRBJ2-5, with D unresolved. V shed 5 bases and J shed 1 base, with 14 bases lying between them. There are 15 residues in the CDR3. The germline V gene encodes CDR1 SGHTA and CDR2 FQGNSA. DNA of the CDR3: TGTGCCAGCAGCAAATACAGTTTACCCCAAGAGACCCAGTACTTC. It codes for CASSKYSLPQETQYF.

The chain has TRBV5-8 and TRBJ2-3; TRBD2 agrees at 8 bases. The CDR3 consists of 15 residues. Germline-derived CDR1 and CDR2 are SGHTS and YDEGEE. Trimming cost V 5 bases and J 0 bases; bases outside gene matches: 5. For the CDR3, the DNA is TGTGCCAGCAGTTCGCGGGGGGCTAGCACAGATACGCAGTATTTT. This sequence encodes CASSSRGASTDTQYF.

The chain uses TRBV7-9 and TRBJ1-6; 7 bases are a match to TRBD1. V shed 5 bases and J 5 bases; nucleotides not matched to a gene: 12. CDR1 SEHNR and CDR2 FQNEAQ come from the germline V gene (reference sequence). This CDR3 spans 17 amino acids. The DNA for the CDR3 is TGTGCCAGCAGCGTAAAGGCCGGGACAGACAATAATTCACCCCTCCACTTT. It codes for CASSVKAGTDNNSPLHF.

This chain joins TRBV19 and TRBJ1-5; D not resolved. Germline lookup yields CDR1 LNHDA and CDR2 SQIVND (reference sequence). The CDR3 covers 15 residues. Trimming left V 4 bases short and J 0 bases short, with 10 bases between. As DNA, the CDR3 is TGTGCCAGTAGTACGGACGGAAATAGCAATCAGCCCCAGCATTTT. Translation gives CASSTDGNSNQPQHF.

The chain is built from TRBV7-9 and TRBJ2-2; possible D gene TRBD2, 5 bases. The CDR3 length is 15 residues. The germline V and J ends were trimmed by 5 bases and 4 bases, with 14 bases remaining between them. From germline, CDR1 is SEHNR and CDR2 FQNEAQ (reference sequence). The CDR3 coding sequence is TGTGCCAGCAGCCCCCCTAGGCGGGTCACCGGGGAGCTGTTTTTT. Its protein product is CASSPPRRVTGELFF.

V gene TRBV5-4 combines with J gene TRBJ2-5, with 7 bases that match TRBD2. V trimming: 0 bases; J trimming: 1 base; junction bases outside the gene matches: 3. The germline CDR1 and CDR2 sequences are SGHNT and YYREEE (reference sequence). This CDR3 is 15 amino acids long. The CDR3 loop is CASSLAAGAQETQYF. The CDR3 coding sequence is TGTGCCAGCAGCTTGGCGGCGGGAGCCCAAGAGACCCAGTACTTC.

This clone occurred a few times. The CDR3 region is CASSPGSGELFF. For the CDR3, the DNA is TGTGCCAGCAGCCCTGGATCCGGGGAGCTGTTTTTT. The rearrangement joins TRBV21-1 to TRBJ2-2. TRBV21-1 is noted as a pseudogene. This CDR3 region has 12 residues.